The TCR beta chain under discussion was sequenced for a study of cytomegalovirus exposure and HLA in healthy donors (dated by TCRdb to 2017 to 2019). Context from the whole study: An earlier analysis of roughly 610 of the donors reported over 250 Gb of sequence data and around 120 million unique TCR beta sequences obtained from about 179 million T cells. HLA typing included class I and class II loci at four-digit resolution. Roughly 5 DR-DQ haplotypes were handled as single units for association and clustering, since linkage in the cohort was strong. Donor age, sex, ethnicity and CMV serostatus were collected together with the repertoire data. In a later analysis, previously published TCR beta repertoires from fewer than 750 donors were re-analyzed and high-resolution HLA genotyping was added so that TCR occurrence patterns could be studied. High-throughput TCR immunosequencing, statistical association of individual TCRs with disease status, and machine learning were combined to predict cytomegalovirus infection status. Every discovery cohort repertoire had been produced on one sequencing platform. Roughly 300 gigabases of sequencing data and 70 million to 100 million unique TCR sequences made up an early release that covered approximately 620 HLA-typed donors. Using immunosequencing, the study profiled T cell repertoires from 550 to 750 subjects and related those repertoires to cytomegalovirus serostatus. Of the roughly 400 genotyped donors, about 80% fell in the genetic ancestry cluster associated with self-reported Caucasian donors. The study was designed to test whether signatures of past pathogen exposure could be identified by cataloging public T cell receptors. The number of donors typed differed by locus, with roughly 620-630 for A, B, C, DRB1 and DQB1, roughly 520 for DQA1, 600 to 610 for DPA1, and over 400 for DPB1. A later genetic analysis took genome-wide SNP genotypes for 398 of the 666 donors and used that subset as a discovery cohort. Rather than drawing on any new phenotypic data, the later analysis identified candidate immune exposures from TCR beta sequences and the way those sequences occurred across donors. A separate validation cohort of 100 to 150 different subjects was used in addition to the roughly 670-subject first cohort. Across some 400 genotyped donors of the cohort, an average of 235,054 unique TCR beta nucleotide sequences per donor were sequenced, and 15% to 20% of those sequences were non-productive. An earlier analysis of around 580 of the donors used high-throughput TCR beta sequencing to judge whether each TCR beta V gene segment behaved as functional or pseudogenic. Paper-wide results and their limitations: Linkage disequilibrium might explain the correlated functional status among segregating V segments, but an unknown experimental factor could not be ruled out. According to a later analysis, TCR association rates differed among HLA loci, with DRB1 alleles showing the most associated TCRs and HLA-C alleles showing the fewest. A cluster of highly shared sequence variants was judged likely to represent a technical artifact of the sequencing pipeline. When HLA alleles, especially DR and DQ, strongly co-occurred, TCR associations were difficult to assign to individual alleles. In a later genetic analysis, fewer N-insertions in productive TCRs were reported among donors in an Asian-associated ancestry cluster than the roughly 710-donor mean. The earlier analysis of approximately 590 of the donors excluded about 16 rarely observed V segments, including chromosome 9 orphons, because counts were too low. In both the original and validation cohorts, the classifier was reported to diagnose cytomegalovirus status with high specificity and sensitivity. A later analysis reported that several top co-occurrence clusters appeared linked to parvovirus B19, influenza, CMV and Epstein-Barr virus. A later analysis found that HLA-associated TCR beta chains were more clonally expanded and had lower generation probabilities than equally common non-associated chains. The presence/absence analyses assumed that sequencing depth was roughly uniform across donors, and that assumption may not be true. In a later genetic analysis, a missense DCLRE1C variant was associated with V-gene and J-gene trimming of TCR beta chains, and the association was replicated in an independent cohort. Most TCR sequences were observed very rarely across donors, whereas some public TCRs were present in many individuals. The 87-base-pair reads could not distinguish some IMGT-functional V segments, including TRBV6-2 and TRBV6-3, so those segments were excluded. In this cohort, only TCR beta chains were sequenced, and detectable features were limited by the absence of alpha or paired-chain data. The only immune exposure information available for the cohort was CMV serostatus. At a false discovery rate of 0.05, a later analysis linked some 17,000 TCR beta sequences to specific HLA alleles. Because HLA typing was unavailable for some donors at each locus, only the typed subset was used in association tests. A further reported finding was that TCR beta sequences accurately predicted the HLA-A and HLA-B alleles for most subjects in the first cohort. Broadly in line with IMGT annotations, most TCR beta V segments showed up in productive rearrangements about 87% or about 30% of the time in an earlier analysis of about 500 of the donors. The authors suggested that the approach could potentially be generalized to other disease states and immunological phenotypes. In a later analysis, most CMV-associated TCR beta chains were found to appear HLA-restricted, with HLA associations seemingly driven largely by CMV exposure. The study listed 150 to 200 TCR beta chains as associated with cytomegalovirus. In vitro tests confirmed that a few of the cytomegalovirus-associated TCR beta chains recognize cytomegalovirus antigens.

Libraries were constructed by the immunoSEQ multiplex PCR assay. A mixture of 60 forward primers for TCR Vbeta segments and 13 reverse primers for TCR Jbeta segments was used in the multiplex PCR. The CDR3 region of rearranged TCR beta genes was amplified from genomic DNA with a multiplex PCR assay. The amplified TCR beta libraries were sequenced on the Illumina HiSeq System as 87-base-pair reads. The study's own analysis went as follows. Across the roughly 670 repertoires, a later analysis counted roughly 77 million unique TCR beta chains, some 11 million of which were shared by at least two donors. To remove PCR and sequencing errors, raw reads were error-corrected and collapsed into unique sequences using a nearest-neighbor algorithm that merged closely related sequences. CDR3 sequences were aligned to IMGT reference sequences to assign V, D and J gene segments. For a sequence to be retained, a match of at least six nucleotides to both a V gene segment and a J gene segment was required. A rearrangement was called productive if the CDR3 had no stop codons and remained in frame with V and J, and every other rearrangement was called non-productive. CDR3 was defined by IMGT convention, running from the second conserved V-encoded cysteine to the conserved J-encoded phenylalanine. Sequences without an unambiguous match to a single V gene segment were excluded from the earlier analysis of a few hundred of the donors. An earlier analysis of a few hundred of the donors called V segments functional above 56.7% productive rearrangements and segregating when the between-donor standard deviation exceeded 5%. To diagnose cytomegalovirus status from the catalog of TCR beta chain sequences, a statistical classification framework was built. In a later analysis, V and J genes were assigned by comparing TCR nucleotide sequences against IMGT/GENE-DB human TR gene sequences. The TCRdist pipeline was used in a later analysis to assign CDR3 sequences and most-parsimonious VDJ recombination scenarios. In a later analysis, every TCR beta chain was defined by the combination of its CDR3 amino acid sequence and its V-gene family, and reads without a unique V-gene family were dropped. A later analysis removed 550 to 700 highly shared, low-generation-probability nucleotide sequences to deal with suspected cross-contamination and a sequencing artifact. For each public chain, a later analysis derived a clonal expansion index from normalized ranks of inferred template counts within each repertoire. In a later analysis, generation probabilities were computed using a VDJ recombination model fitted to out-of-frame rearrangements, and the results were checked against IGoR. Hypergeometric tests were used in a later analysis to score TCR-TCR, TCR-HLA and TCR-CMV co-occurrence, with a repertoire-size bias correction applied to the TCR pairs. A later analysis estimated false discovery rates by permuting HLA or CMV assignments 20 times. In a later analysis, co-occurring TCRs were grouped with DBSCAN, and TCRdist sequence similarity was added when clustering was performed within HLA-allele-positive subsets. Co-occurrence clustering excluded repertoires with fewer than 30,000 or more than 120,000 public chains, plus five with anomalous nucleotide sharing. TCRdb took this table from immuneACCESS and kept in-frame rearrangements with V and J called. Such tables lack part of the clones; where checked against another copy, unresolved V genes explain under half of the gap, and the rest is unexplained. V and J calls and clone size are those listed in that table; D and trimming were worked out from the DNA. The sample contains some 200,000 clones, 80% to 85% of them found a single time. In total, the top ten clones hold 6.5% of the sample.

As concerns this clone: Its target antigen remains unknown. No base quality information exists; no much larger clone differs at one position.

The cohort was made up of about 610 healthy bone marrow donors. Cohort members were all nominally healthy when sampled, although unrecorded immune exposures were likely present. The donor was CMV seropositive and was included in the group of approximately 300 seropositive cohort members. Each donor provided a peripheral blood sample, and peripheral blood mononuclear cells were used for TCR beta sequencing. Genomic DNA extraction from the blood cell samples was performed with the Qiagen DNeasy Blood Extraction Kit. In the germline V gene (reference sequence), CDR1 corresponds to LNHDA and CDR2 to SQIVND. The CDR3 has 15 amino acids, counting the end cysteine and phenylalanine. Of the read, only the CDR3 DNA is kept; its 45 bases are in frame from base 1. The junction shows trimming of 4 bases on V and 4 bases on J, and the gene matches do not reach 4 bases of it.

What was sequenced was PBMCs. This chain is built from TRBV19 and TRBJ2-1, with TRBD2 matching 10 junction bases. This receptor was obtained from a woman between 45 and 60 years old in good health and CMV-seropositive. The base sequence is TGTGCCAGTAGTAGTAGCGGGGGGTCATACAATGAGCAGTTCTTC. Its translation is CASSSSGGSYNEQFF.